The rows below give T cell receptor beta chains drawn from one sample of a study of cytomegalovirus exposure and HLA in healthy donors. Libraries were prepared by immunoSEQ multiplex PCR; TCRdb keeps only in-frame clonotypes and omits some of them. This table holds some 190,000 clones, more than 70% found once. The material sequenced was PBMCs. The receptor set was obtained from a man aged 35 to 55 in good health and CMV-seropositive. Both conserved end residues are part of each CDR3. D genes are given only for firm matches. Some rows mark clone size as missing; the rest say once, few, many or name a class of expanded clone.

size,V,length,D,J,DNA,CDR3
once,TRBV12-5,17,TRBD2,TRBJ2-3,TGTGCTAGTGGTCTGGGTCTAGCGGGAGGGTTGCCAGATACGCAGTATTTT,CASGLGLAGGLPDTQYF
-,TRBV5-1,15,-,TRBJ2-7,TGCGCCAGCAGTTCCACAGGGGGGGGGTCCTACGAGCAGTACTTC,CASSSTGGGSYEQYF
-,TRBV7-9,17,TRBD2,TRBJ2-3,TGTGCCAGCAGCTTAGGGACTAGCGGGACCTTCACAGATACGCAGTATTTT,CASSLGTSGTFTDTQYF
-,TRBV7-7,16,TRBD2,TRBJ2-1,TGTGCCAGCAGCTTAGGCGGGAGTGGGGGTTACAATGAGCAGTTCTTC,CASSLGGSGGYNEQFF
-,TRBV11-2,15,TRBD1,TRBJ1-4,TGTGCCAGCAGCTTAGATTTGACAGGGTTTGAAAAACTGTTTTTT,CASSLDLTGFEKLFF
-,TRBV7-2,15,TRBD2,TRBJ2-7,TGTGCCAGCAGCTTGCGGCTAGCGGGAGGACATGCGCAGTACTTC,CASSLRLAGGHAQYF
-,TRBV19,13,TRBD1,TRBJ1-1,TGTGCCAGTAGTACAGGGGGCAACACTGAAGCTTTCTTT,CASSTGGNTEAFF
-,TRBV5-1,15,TRBD1,TRBJ2-1,TGCGCCAGCAGCGCCGGGACAGTCACCGCGGGTGAGCAGTTCTTC,CASSAGTVTAGEQFF
-,TRBV29-1,14,-,TRBJ2-7,TGCAGCGCCGCGGGAATAGAAAGCTCCTACGAGCAGTACTTC,CSAAGIESSYEQYF
-,TRBV14,17,TRBD2,TRBJ2-3,TGTGCCAGCAGCCCAGGGACTAGCGGGAGGGCCTCAGATACGCAGTATTTT,CASSPGTSGRASDTQYF
-,TRBV5-6,12,-,TRBJ2-7,TGTGCCAGCAGCTTGGATGGCTCGGGGCAGTACTTC,CASSLDGSGQYF
-,TRBV4-3,15,TRBD1,TRBJ2-7,TGCGCCAGCAGCCAAGAAGGGACAGGTTACTACGAGCAGTACTTC,CASSQEGTGYYEQYF
-,TRBV19,13,-,TRBJ2-5,TGTGCCAGTAGCGGGAGCGGGTCAGAGACCCAGTACTTC,CASSGSGSETQYF
-,TRBV6-5,14,TRBD1,TRBJ2-7,TGTGCCAGCACCCTGAAACAGGGGCCTTACGAGCAGTACTTC,CASTLKQGPYEQYF
-,TRBV5-5,14,-,TRBJ2-1,TGTGCCAGCAGCCGGACTGGGAAAGACAATGAGCAGTTCTTC,CASSRTGKDNEQFF
-,TRBV29-1,13,TRBD1,TRBJ2-3,TGCAGCGTTGGACAGGGGTGGGCAGATACGCAGTATTTT,CSVGQGWADTQYF
-,TRBV28,15,TRBD1,TRBJ1-5,TGTGCCAGCAGAAACCAGGGGGCGAGGAATCAGCCCCAGCATTTT,CASRNQGARNQPQHF
few,TRBV30,14,-,TRBJ1-2,TGTGCCTGGAGTGTACGAGGCCGCGCGGTGGGCTACACCTTC,CAWSVRGRAVGYTF
medium-sized,TRBV6-4,15,TRBD2,TRBJ2-1,TGTGCCAGCAGTGGGGGGACTAGCGGGAGCAATGAGCAGTTCTTC,CASSGGTSGSNEQFF
-,TRBV4-1,13,-,TRBJ1-1,TGCGCCAGCAGCCTAAGACAAGACACTGAAGCTTTCTTT,CASSLRQDTEAFF
-,TRBV6-6,14,-,TRBJ1-2,TGTGCCAGCAGCCACCTAGAAGCTAACTATGGCTACACCTTC,CASSHLEANYGYTF
-,TRBV6-5,14,-,TRBJ1-1,TGTGCCAGCAGTTACTCGAGAGGAAACACTGAAGCTTTCTTT,CASSYSRGNTEAFF
once,TRBV5-1,16,-,TRBJ2-1,TGCGCCAGCAGCTTGGCCGCAGGGGTTTATGGCAATGAGCAGTTCTTC,CASSLAAGVYGNEQFF